This TCR beta chain is from a study of identifying expanded T cells in peripheral blood. TCRdb's table, derived via immunoSEQ multiplex PCR, lists solely in-frame clones and lacks some. The sample shows under 130,000 clones, roughly 89% of them seen only once. CDR3 length equals 17 residues. CDR1 LGHNA and CDR2 YSLEER come from the germline V gene. Trimming removed 0 bases at V and 3 bases at J, with 17 bases between. Sequencing was performed on blood. This chain joins TRBV4-3 and TRBJ1-2; D unclear. This clonotype originated in a person aged 18 to 69 in good health. DNA for the CDR3: TGCGCCAGCAGCCAAGATTGGGCATCCTCCGTGTACTATGGCTACACCTTC. This sequence encodes CASSQDWASSVYYGYTF.